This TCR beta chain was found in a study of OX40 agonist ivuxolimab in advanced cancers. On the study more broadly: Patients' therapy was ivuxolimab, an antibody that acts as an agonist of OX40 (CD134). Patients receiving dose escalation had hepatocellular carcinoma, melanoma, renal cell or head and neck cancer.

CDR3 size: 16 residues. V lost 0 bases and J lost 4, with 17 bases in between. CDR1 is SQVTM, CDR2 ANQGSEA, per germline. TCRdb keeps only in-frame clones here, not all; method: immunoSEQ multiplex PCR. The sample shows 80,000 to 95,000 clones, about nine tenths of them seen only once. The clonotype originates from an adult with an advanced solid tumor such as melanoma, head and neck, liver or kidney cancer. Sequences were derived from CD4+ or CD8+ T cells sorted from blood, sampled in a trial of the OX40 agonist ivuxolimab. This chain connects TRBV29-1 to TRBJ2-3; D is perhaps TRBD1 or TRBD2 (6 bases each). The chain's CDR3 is CSVEDSYKGGPDTQYF. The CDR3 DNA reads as TGCAGCGTTGAAGATTCCTACAAGGGGGGCCCAGATACGCAGTATTTT.